This T cell receptor beta chain is drawn from a study of cytomegalovirus exposure and HLA in healthy donors (TCRdb year 2017). Notes on the research overall: An earlier analysis of 587 of the donors reported 250 to 350 Gb of sequence data and some 110 million unique TCR beta sequences obtained from about 200 million T cells. Of the roughly 410 genotyped donors, 70% to 90% were placed in the genetic ancestry cluster associated with self-reported Caucasian donors. About 5 DR-DQ haplotypes were handled as single units for association and clustering, since linkage in the cohort was strong. To predict cytomegalovirus infection status, the study brought together high-throughput TCR immunosequencing, statistical association of individual TCRs with disease status, and machine learning. Donor age, sex, ethnicity and CMV serostatus were compiled together with the repertoire data. The study aimed to test whether cataloging public T cell receptors could reveal signatures of past pathogen exposure. All discovery cohort repertoires had been generated on a single sequencing platform. The study used immunosequencing to profile the T cell repertoires of about 670 subjects and linked those repertoires to cytomegalovirus serostatus. Across some 400 genotyped donors of the cohort, an average of about 220,000 unique TCR beta nucleotide sequences per donor were sequenced, and roughly a sixth of those sequences were non-productive. Typing coverage differed by locus: A, B, C, DRB1 and DQB1 were typed in roughly 620-640 donors, DQA1 in roughly 510, DPA1 in 600 to 610, and DPB1 in around 440. In addition to the first cohort of 500 to 850 subjects, a separate validation cohort of under 150 different subjects was used. A later genetic analysis took genome-wide SNP genotypes for about three fifths of the 666 donors and used that subset as a discovery cohort. A later analysis re-analyzed previously published TCR beta repertoires from about 730 donors and added high-resolution HLA genotyping to study TCR occurrence patterns. Both class I and class II loci were covered by HLA typing, at four-digit resolution. An earlier analysis of 500 to 650 of the donors applied high-throughput TCR beta sequencing to assess whether each TCR beta V gene segment acted as functional or pseudogenic. An early release that covered several hundred HLA-typed donors contained approximately 300 gigabases of sequencing data and around 80 million unique TCR sequences. In the later analysis, no new phenotypic data were used to find candidate immune exposures; instead, reliance was placed on TCR beta sequences and their occurrence across donors.

Receptor libraries were prepared by the immunoSEQ multiplex PCR assay. For the multiplex PCR, a mixture combining 60 forward primers for TCR Vbeta segments and 13 reverse primers for TCR Jbeta segments was used. Amplification of the CDR3 region of rearranged TCR beta genes was performed with a multiplex PCR assay on genomic DNA. The amplified TCR beta libraries were sequenced on the Illumina HiSeq System as 87-base-pair reads. Per the original workflow: A later analysis counted 65 million to 90 million unique TCR beta chains across the 650 to 800 repertoires, and 10 million to 12 million of these chains were shared by at least two donors. A nearest-neighbor algorithm error-corrected the raw reads and collapsed the reads into unique sequences, merging closely related sequences to remove PCR and sequencing errors. Alignment of CDR3 sequences to IMGT reference sequences was used to assign V, D and J gene segments. For a sequence to be retained, a match of at least six nucleotides was required to both a V gene segment and a J gene segment. A rearrangement counted as productive if the CDR3 had no stop codons and remained in frame with V and J, and every other rearrangement counted as non-productive. CDR3 was defined by IMGT convention, running from the second conserved V-encoded cysteine to the conserved J-encoded phenylalanine. In an earlier analysis of approximately 500 of the donors, sequences lacking an unambiguous match to a single V gene segment were excluded. An earlier analysis of fewer than 650 of the donors classified V segments as functional when productive rearrangements were above 56.7% and as segregating when the standard deviation between donors was above 5%. To diagnose cytomegalovirus status from the catalog of TCR beta chain sequences, a statistical classification framework was built. A later analysis assigned V and J genes by comparing TCR nucleotide sequences with IMGT/GENE-DB human TR gene sequences. Using the TCRdist pipeline, a later analysis assigned CDR3 sequences along with most-parsimonious VDJ recombination scenarios. In a later analysis, each TCR beta chain was defined by its CDR3 amino acid sequence together with its V-gene family, and reads lacking a unique V-gene family were excluded. A later analysis removed several hundred highly shared, low-generation-probability nucleotide sequences to deal with suspected cross-contamination and a sequencing artifact. In a later analysis, a clonal expansion index was calculated for each public chain from normalized within-repertoire ranks of inferred template counts. In a later analysis, generation probabilities were computed with a VDJ recombination model fitted to out-of-frame rearrangements, and the resulting probabilities were checked against IGoR. In a later analysis, hypergeometric tests were used to score TCR-TCR, TCR-HLA and TCR-CMV co-occurrence, with a repertoire-size bias correction applied to TCR pairs. False discovery rates were estimated in a later analysis by permuting HLA or CMV assignments 20 times. In a later analysis, co-occurring TCRs were grouped with DBSCAN, and TCRdist sequence similarity was added when clustering was performed within HLA-allele-positive subsets. For co-occurrence clustering, repertoires with fewer than 30,000 or more than 120,000 public chains were excluded, along with four or five repertoires with anomalous nucleotide sharing. TCRdb limited this immuneACCESS table to in-frame rearrangements with V and J called. A share of clones is missing; checked studies link under half to unresolved V genes, and the rest is unexplained. V, J and clone size are taken as reported in that table, and D and trimming were inferred from the DNA itself. The sample includes more than 95,000 clones, with roughly four fifths observed a single time. The ten largest make up about 1.6% of the sample.

In total, approximately 690 healthy bone marrow donors made up the cohort. At the time of sampling, all cohort members were nominally healthy, though unrecorded immune exposures were likely present. The donor was CMV seronegative and belonged to the group of 352 seronegative cohort members. Each donor provided a peripheral blood sample, and peripheral blood mononuclear cells were used for TCR beta sequencing. The Qiagen DNeasy Blood Extraction Kit was used to extract genomic DNA from the blood cell samples. The CDR3 holds 15 amino acids from the cysteine to the phenylalanine. Just CDR3 DNA is preserved here, 45 bases in frame from base 1. The germline V gene sets CDR1 to MDHEN and CDR2 to SYDVKM. V trim: 5 bases; J trim: 0 bases; unmatched bases: 5. Points on this clone: The clone's antigen remains unknown. Nothing much larger sits one base from this clone, and base qualities are not available.

The paper as a whole reports these results and caveats: Most TCR sequences were seen in very few donors, while some public TCRs were found in many individuals. In an earlier analysis of more than 450 of the donors, most TCR beta V segments were observed in productive rearrangements about 87% or about 30% of the time, broadly matching IMGT annotations. The authors suggested that the approach could potentially be generalized to other disease states and immunological phenotypes. Only TCR beta chains were sequenced in this cohort, and the absence of alpha or paired-chain data limited detectable features. For the cohort, immune exposure information was limited to CMV serostatus. A later analysis associated 15,000 or so TCR beta sequences with specific HLA alleles at a false discovery rate of 0.05. In a later analysis, most CMV-associated TCR beta chains were found to appear HLA-restricted, with HLA associations seemingly driven largely by CMV exposure. Sequencing depth was assumed to be roughly uniform across donors in the presence/absence analyses, though that assumption may not hold. In vitro tests confirmed that a few of the cytomegalovirus-associated TCR beta chains recognize cytomegalovirus antigens. A later analysis reported that several top co-occurrence clusters appeared linked to parvovirus B19, influenza, CMV and Epstein-Barr virus. Because counts were too low, seventeen rarely observed V segments, including chromosome 9 orphons, were left out of the earlier analysis of 500 to 650 of the donors. The 87-base-pair reads could not distinguish some IMGT-functional V segments, including TRBV6-2 and TRBV6-3, so those segments were excluded. According to a later genetic analysis, donors in an Asian-associated ancestry cluster had fewer N-insertions in productive TCRs than the roughly 700-donor mean. Correlated functional status among segregating V segments might reflect linkage disequilibrium, but an unknown experimental factor could not be ruled out. The study gave a list of about 160 TCR beta chains associated with cytomegalovirus. In a later analysis, HLA-associated TCR beta chains were found to be more clonally expanded and to have lower generation probabilities than equally common non-associated chains. HLA typing was unavailable for some donors at each locus, so association tests used only the typed subset. The classifier was reported to diagnose cytomegalovirus status with high specificity and sensitivity in both the original cohort and the validation cohort. A further reported finding was that TCR beta sequences accurately predicted the HLA-A and HLA-B alleles for most subjects in the first cohort. An association between a missense DCLRE1C variant and V-gene and J-gene trimming of TCR beta chains was found in a later genetic analysis and replicated in an independent cohort. According to a later analysis, TCR association rates differed among HLA loci, with DRB1 alleles showing the most associated TCRs and HLA-C alleles showing the fewest. A cluster of highly shared sequence variants was judged likely to represent a technical artifact of the sequencing pipeline. When HLA alleles, especially DR and DQ, strongly co-occurred, TCR associations were difficult to assign to individual alleles.

Material: PBMCs. This clonotype originated in a woman between 18 and 29 years old in good health and CMV-seronegative. The chain couples TRBV28 to TRBJ1-2, with 8 central nucleotides matching TRBD1. Here is the DNA: TGTGCCAGCAGTCTTCAGGGGGCTACTAACTATGGCTACACCTTC. Its translation reads: CASSLQGATNYGYTF.